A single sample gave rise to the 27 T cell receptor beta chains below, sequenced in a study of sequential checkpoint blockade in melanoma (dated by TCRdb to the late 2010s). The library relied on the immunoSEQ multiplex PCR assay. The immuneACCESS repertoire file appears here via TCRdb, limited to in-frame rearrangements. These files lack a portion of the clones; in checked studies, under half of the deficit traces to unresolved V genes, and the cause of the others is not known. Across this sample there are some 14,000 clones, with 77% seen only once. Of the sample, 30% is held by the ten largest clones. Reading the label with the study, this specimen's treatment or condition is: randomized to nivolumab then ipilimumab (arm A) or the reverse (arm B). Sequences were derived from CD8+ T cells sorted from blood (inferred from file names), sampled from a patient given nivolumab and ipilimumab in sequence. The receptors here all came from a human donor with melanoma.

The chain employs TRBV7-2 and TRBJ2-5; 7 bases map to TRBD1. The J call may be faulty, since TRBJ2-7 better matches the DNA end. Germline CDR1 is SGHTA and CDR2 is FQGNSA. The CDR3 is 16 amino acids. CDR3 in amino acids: CASSGGRDSATYEQYF. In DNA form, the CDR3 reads TGTGCCAGCAGTGGGGGCAGGGACAGTGCTACCTACGAGCAGTACTTC.

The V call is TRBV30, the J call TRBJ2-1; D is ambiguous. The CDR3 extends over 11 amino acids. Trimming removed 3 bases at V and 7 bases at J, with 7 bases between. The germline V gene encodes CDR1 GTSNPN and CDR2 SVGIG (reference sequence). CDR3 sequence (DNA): TGTGCCTGGAGGTTCATTAATGAGCAGTTCTTC. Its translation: CAWRFINEQFF.

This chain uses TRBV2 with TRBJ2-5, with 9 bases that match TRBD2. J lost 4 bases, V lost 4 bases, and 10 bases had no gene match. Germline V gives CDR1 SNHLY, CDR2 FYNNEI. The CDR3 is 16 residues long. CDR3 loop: CASSGWGGGARETQYF. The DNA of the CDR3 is TGTGCCAGCAGTGGGTGGGGCGGGGGGGCCCGAGAGACCCAGTACTTC. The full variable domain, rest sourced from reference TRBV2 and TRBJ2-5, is EPEVTQTPSHQVTQMGQEVILRCVPISNHLYFYWYRQILGQKVEFLVSFYNNEISEKSEIFDDQFSVERPDGSNFTLKIRSTKLEDSAMYFCASSGWGGGARETQYFGPGTRLLVL.

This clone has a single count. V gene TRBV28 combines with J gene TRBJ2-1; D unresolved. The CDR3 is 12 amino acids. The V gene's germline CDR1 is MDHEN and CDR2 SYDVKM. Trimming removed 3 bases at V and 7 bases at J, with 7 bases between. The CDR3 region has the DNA TGTGCCAGCAGTTTTGGCCGTAATGAGCAGTTCTTC. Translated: CASSFGRNEQFF.

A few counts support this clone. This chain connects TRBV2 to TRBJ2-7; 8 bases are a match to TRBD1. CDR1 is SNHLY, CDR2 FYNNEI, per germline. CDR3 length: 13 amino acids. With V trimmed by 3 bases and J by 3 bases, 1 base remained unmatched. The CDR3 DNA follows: TGTGCCAGCAGTGATGGGACAGGCTACGAGCAGTACTTC. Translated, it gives CASSDGTGYEQYF.

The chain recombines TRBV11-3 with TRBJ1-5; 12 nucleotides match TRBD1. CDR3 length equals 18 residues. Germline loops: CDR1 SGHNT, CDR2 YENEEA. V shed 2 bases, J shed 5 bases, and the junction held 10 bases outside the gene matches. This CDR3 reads CASSLRGQGALHHQPQHF. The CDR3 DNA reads TGTGCCAGCAGCTTACGGGGACAGGGGGCTCTCCATCATCAGCCCCAGCATTTT.

The CDR3 nucleotides are TGTGCCAGCAGTACACACTACGAGCAGTACTTC. The encoded protein is CASSTHYEQYF. The chain uses TRBV6-6 and TRBJ2-7; D ambiguous. CDR3 length equals 11 residues. From germline, CDR1 is MNHNY and CDR2 SVGAGI (reference sequence). Trimming removed 5 bases from V and 3 bases from J, with 5 bases in between.

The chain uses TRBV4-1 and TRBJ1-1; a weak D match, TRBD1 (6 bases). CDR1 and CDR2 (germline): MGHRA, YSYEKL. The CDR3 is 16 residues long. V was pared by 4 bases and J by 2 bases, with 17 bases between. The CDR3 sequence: CASSPEVGARNTEAFF. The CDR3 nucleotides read TGCGCCAGCAGCCCCGAGGTGGGGGCGAGAAACACTGAAGCTTTCTTT.

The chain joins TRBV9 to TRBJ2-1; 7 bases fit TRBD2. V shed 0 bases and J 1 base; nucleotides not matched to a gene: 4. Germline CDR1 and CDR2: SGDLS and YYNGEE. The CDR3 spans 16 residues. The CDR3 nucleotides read TGTGCCAGCAGCGTAGACCCCGGGGGGTCCTACAATGAGCAGTTCTTC. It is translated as CASSVDPGGSYNEQFF. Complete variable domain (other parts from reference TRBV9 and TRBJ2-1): DSGVTQTPKHLITATGQRVTLRCSPRSGDLSVYWYQQSLDQGLQFLIQYYNGEERAKGNILERFSAQQFPDLHSELNLSSLELGDSALYFCASSVDPGGSYNEQFFGPGTRLTVL.

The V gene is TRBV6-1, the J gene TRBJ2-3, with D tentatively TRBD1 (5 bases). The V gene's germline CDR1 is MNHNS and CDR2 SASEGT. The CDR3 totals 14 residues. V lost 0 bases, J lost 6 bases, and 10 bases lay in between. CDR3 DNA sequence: TGTGCCAGCAGTGAAGCGACAGAAGCGGATACGCAGTATTTT. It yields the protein CASSEATEADTQYF.

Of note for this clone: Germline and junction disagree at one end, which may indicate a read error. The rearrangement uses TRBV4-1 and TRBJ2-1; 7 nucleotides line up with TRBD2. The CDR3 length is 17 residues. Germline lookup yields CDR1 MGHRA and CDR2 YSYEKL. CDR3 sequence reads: CASSQDLAETSYDEQFF. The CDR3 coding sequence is TGCGCCAGCAGCCAAGACCTAGCGGAAACCTCCTACGATGAGCAGTTCTTC.

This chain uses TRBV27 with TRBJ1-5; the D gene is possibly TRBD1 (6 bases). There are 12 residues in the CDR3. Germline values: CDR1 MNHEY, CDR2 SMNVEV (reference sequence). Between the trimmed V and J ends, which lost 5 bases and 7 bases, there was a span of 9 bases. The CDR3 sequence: CASSAQGQPQHF. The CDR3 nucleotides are TGTGCCAGCAGTGCACAGGGACAGCCCCAGCATTTT.

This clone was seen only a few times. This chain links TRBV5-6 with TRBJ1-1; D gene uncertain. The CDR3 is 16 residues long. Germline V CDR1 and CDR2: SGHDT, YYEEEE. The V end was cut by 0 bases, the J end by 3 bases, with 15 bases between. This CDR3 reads CASSLAGDWIDTEAFF. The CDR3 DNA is TGTGCCAGCAGCTTGGCCGGGGATTGGATAGACACTGAAGCTTTCTTT. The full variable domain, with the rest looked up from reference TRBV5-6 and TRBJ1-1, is DAGVTQSPTHLIKTRGQQVTLRCSPKSGHDTVSWYQQALGQGPQFIFQYYEEEERQRGNFPDRFSGHQFPNYSSELNVNALLLGDSALYLCASSLAGDWIDTEAFFGQGTRLTVV.

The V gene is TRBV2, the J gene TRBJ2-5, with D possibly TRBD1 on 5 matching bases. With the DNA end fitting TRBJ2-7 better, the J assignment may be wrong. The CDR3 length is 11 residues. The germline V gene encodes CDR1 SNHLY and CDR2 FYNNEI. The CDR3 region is CASSEGHEQYF. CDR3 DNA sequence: TGTGCCAGCAGTGAGGGGCACGAGCAGTACTTC.

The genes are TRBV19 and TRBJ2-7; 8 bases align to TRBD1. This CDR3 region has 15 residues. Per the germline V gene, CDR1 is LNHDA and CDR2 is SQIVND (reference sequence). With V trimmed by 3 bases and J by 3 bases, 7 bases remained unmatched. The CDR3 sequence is CASSMGTGTGYEQYF. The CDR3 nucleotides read TGTGCCAGTAGTATGGGGACCGGGACAGGCTACGAGCAGTACTTC.

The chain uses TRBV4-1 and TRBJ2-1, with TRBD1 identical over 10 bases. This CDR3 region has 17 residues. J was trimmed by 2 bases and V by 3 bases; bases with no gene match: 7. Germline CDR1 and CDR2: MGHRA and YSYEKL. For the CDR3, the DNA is TGCGCCAGCAGCCAGGAAAAAGGACAGGGGGCCTACAATGAGCAGTTCTTC. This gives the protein CASSQEKGQGAYNEQFF.

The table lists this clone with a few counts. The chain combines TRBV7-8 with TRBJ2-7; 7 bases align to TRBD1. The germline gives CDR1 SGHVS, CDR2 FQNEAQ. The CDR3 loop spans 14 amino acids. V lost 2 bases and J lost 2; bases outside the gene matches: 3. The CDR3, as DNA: TGTGCCAGCAGCTTATTCCAGGGGGCCTACGAGCAGTACTTC. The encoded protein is CASSLFQGAYEQYF.

CDR3 sequence: CASSQVEDSYEQYF. The CDR3, as DNA: TGCGCCAGCAGCCAAGTTGAGGACAGCTACGAGCAGTACTTC. The chain links TRBV4-1 to TRBJ2-7, with a tentative D call TRBD1 (6 bases). The germline V gene encodes CDR1 MGHRA and CDR2 YSYEKL. V was clipped by 1 base and J by 3 bases, with 10 bases between them. The CDR3 is 14 residues long.

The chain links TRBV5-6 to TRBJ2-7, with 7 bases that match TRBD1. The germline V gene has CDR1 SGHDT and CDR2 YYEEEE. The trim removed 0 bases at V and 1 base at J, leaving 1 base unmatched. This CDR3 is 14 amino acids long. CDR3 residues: CASSLGQGSYEQYF. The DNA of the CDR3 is TGTGCCAGCAGCTTGGGACAGGGATCCTACGAGCAGTACTTC.

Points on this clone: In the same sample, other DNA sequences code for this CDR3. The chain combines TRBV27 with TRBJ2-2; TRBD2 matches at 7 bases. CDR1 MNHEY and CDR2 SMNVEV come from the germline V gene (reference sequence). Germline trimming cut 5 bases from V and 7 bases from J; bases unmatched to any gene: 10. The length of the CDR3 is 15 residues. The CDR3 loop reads CASSPTGLDGGELFF. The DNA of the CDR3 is TGTGCCAGCAGTCCCACCGGACTAGATGGCGGGGAGCTGTTTTTT.

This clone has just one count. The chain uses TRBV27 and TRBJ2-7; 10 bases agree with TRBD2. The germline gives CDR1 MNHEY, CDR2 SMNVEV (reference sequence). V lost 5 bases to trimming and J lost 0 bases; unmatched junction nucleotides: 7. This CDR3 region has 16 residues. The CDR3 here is CASSPDTSGASYEQYF. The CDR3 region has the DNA TGTGCCAGCAGTCCGGATACTAGCGGGGCCTCCTACGAGCAGTACTTC.

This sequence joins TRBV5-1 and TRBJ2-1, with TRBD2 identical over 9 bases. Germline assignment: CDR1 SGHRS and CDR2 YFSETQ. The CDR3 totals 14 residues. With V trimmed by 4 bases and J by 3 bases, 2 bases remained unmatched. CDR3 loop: CASSASGNYNEQFF. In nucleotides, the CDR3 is TGCGCCAGCAGCGCTAGCGGGAACTACAATGAGCAGTTCTTC.

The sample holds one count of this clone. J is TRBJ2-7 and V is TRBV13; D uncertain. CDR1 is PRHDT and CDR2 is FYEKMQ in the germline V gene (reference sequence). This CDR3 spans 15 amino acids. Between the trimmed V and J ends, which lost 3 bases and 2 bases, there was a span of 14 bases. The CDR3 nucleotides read TGTGCCAGCAGCTTTTTTCAGATTCCTGCCTACGAGCAGTACTTC. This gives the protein CASSFFQIPAYEQYF.

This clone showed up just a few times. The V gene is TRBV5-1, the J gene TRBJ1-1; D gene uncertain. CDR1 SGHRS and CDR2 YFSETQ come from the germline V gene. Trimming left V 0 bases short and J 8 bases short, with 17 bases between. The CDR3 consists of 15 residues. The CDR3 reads CASSLAGESGEEAFF. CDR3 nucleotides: TGCGCCAGCAGCTTGGCTGGGGAATCCGGGGAGGAAGCTTTCTTT.

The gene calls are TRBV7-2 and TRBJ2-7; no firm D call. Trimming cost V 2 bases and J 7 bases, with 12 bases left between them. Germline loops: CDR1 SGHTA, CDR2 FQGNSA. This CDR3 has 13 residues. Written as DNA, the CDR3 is TGTGCCAGCAGCTTAAGTAGTTTCGGGGAGCAGTACTTC. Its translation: CASSLSSFGEQYF.

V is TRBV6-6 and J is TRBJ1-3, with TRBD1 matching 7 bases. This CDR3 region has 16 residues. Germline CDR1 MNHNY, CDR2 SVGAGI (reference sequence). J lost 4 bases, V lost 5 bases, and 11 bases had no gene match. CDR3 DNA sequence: TGTGCCAGCAGTAACCTTAAGCCGGGACAGGGAAACACCATATATTTT. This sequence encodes CASSNLKPGQGNTIYF.

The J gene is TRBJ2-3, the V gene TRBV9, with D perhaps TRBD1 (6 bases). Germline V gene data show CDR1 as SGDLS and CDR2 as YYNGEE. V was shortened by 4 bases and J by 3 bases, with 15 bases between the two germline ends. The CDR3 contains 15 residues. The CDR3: CASSPRARGTDTQYF. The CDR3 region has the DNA TGTGCCAGCAGCCCCCGCGCGAGGGGGACAGATACGCAGTATTTT.